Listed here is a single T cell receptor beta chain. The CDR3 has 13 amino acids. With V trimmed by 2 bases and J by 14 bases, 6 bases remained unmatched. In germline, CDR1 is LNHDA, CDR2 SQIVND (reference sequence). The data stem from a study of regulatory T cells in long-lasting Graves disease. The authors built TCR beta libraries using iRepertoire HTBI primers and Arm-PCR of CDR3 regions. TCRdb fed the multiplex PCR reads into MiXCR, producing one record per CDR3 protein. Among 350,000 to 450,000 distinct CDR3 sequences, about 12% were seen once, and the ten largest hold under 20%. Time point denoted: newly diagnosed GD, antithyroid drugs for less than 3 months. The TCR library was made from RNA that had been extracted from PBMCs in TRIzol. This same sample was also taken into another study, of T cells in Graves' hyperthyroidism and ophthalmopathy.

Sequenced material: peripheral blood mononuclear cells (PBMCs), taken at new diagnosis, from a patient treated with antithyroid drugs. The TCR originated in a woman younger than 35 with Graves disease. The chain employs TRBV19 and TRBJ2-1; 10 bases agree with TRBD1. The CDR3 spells CASSITQDRGKFF. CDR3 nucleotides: TGTGCCAGTAGTATAACTCAGGACAGGGGGAAGTTCTTC.